This T cell receptor beta chain was sequenced during a study of cytomegalovirus exposure and HLA in healthy donors. The overall study: The 110 or so validation repertoires used a platform that matched the one used for the approximately 670 first-cohort repertoires, as a later analysis reported.

CDR3 length: 14 residues. Germline V lookup: CDR1 MNHEY, CDR2 SVGAGI. Trimming took 4 bases from V and 12 from J, leaving 19 bases between them. A single count supports this clone. The target antigen is unknown. Assay: immunoSEQ multiplex PCR; the TCRdb copy retains only in-frame clones and omits some. The sample lists fewer than 400,000 clones; roughly 90% were seen once. Study observations and caveats: The study flagged around 160 TCR beta chains as cytomegalovirus-associated. Both high specificity and high sensitivity reportedly marked the classifier's diagnosis of cytomegalovirus status. Specificity of a few CMV-associated chains for CMV antigens was verified in vitro.

Sequencing used PBMCs. This sequence was found in a man aged 30-40 years in good health and CMV-seronegative. The V gene is TRBV6-5, the J gene TRBJ2-1; TRBD1 is a possible D gene (7 bases). As DNA, the CDR3 is TGTGCCAGCAGTTTCCAGGGGGGTCCTACGGGGCAGTTCTTC. It translates to CASSFQGGPTGQFF.